The 24 T cell receptor beta chains below all came from one sample that was sequenced in a study of T cell responses to AZD1222 COVID-19 vaccine. The assay was immunoSEQ multiplex PCR, and TCRdb's table has in-frame clones only and misses some. The data show approximately 100,000 clones, about 86% seen once. Source: peripheral blood, taken on day 0 of AZD1222 vaccination. These receptors were collected from an adult in good health.

The CDR3 sequence: CATSDPPPGLAGGPQETQYF. DNA for the CDR3: TGTGCCACCAGTGATCCGCCCCCAGGGCTGGCTGGCGGCCCGCAAGAGACCCAGTACTTC. The chain recombines TRBV24-1 with TRBJ2-5; D is possibly TRBD1 (5 bases). V was shortened by 3 bases and J by 2 bases, with 27 bases between the two germline ends. Germline-derived CDR1 and CDR2 are KGHDR and SFDVKD. The CDR3 loop spans 20 amino acids.

The CDR3 here is CASKRTGAGGYTF. CDR3 bases: TGTGCCAGCAAACGGACAGGGGCTGGTGGCTACACCTTC. The chain carries TRBV27 and TRBJ1-2; 9 bases fit TRBD1. This CDR3 comprises 13 residues. The trim removed 7 bases at V and 7 bases at J, leaving 7 bases unmatched. Germline loops: CDR1 MNHEY, CDR2 SMNVEV (reference sequence).

In its sample, this clone was seen a few times. J is TRBJ1-1 and V is TRBV11-2, with D possibly TRBD1 on 6 matching bases. The germline V gene has CDR1 SGHAT and CDR2 FQNNGV. CDR3 length equals 15 residues. V was clipped by 2 bases and J by 4 bases, with 14 bases between them. In nucleotides, the CDR3 is TGTGCCAGCAGCTTACAGCACAGGGCGGGCACTGAAGCTTTCTTT. This encodes CASSLQHRAGTEAFF.

The sample holds a few counts of this clone. This chain uses TRBV28 with TRBJ2-7; D uncertain. The CDR3 has 13 amino acids. V was clipped by 7 bases and J by 0 bases, with 10 bases between them. Germline lookup yields CDR1 MDHEN and CDR2 SYDVKM. CDR3 DNA sequence: TGTGCCAGCAACGTGGGGAACTCCTACGAGCAGTACTTC. This codes for CASNVGNSYEQYF.

The gene calls are TRBV5-4 and TRBJ2-7; 11 bases fit TRBD2. Per the germline V gene, CDR1 is SGHNT and CDR2 is YYREEE (reference sequence). The V segment lost 1 base and the J segment 6 bases; nucleotides outside the gene matches: 6. This CDR3 is built from 15 residues. Here the CDR3 DNA reads TGTGCCAGCAGCTTGAGGCTAGCGGGAGGTCGCGAGCAGTACTTC. Translated, it gives CASSLRLAGGREQYF.

The chain employs TRBV20-1 and TRBJ1-5; D gene ambiguous. Germline V CDR1 and CDR2: DFQATT, SNEGSKA (reference sequence). Trimming took off 3 bases at V and 4 bases at J, with 19 bases between the two ends. The CDR3 has 16 residues. The CDR3 loop reads CSASMLDGRINQPQHF. The DNA for the CDR3 is TGCAGTGCTAGTATGCTCGATGGACGGATTAATCAGCCCCAGCATTTT.

This chain joins TRBV5-1 and TRBJ2-1; 12 bases are shared with TRBD2. V shed 0 bases, J shed 8 bases, and the junction held 0 bases outside the gene matches. Germline V lookup: CDR1 SGHRS, CDR2 YFSETQ. This CDR3 has 14 residues. The DNA of the CDR3 is TGCGCCAGCAGCTTGGGACTAGCGGGGGATGAGCAGTTCTTC. Translation gives CASSLGLAGDEQFF.

This clone appeared a single time. The genes are TRBV4-2 and TRBJ2-6; either TRBD1 or TRBD2 may fit D (5 bases each). Germline CDR1 LGHNA, CDR2 YNFKEQ. This CDR3 region has 18 residues. The V gene lost 0 bases and the J gene lost 12 bases, with 24 bases spanning the gap. The CDR3 loop reads CASSQDTPGRGYRAVLTF. For the CDR3, the DNA is TGTGCCAGCAGCCAAGATACCCCGGGACGGGGTTACCGAGCCGTCCTGACTTTC.

The chain uses TRBV25-1 and TRBJ2-1, with unresolved D. Germline V gives CDR1 MGHDK, CDR2 SYGVNS. CDR3 length: 14 amino acids. The V and J ends lost 4 bases and 0 bases respectively, with 7 bases between them. Here the CDR3 reads CASSVASSYNEQFF. In nucleotides, the CDR3 is TGTGCCAGCAGTGTGGCCAGCTCCTACAATGAGCAGTTCTTC.

For the CDR3, the DNA is TGTGCCAGCAGTAGGACTAGCACCCCGCTCAATGAGCAGTTCTTC. This sequence encodes CASSRTSTPLNEQFF. The V gene is TRBV6-5, the J gene TRBJ2-1; TRBD2 aligns across 8 bases. CDR1 is MNHEY and CDR2 is SVGAGI in the germline V gene. V lost 5 bases, J lost 6 bases, and 9 bases stayed unmatched. This CDR3 has 15 residues.

This chain joins TRBV28 and TRBJ2-7; D perhaps matches TRBD2 (6 bases). The CDR3 has 14 amino acids. V lost 5 bases to trimming and J lost 3 bases, with 14 bases between them. Germline V gene sequence: CDR1 MDHEN, CDR2 SYDVKM. The CDR3 loop is CASSPPRGSYEQYF. CDR3 DNA sequence: TGTGCCAGCAGTCCTCCCCGGGGGAGCTACGAGCAGTACTTC.

The chain uses TRBV14 and TRBJ2-3; 7 nucleotides match TRBD1. Germline V gene sequence: CDR1 SGHDN, CDR2 FVKESK. V shed 4 bases, J shed 4 bases, and the junction held 2 bases outside the gene matches. This CDR3 has 13 residues. The CDR3, as DNA: TGTGCCAGCAGCCTCCAGGGGGCAGATACGCAGTATTTT. This encodes CASSLQGADTQYF.

CDR3 nucleotides: TGTGCCAGCAGCCCAAGACAGGGAGGCACTGAAGCTTTCTTT. Residues: CASSPRQGGTEAFF. The gene calls are TRBV9 and TRBJ1-1; 7 bases map to TRBD1. The CDR3 consists of 14 residues. V dropped 4 bases and J dropped 4; count of bases not matched to a gene: 7. Germline CDR1 and CDR2: SGDLS and YYNGEE.

This chain uses TRBV2 with TRBJ2-7; D assignment may be TRBD1 or TRBD2 (5 bases each). Germline V gives CDR1 SNHLY, CDR2 FYNNEI. The CDR3 extends over 14 amino acids. V gave up 6 bases and J gave up 2 bases, with 14 bases separating them. CDR3 sequence (DNA): TGTGCCAGCAGGTTGGACGGGGCCCCCTACGAGCAGTACTTC. It codes for CASRLDGAPYEQYF.

The chain is built from TRBV5-4 and TRBJ1-1; 9 bases map to TRBD1. The CDR3 length is 16 residues. The V gene's germline CDR1 is SGHNT and CDR2 YYREEE (reference sequence). Trimming took 4 bases from V and 1 from J; bases not matched to a gene: 8. The CDR3 DNA reads TGTGCCAGCAGCGCGATGACAGGGGGGGGGAACACTGAAGCTTTCTTT. Translation gives CASSAMTGGGNTEAFF.

The chain couples TRBV6-2 or TRBV6-3 to TRBJ1-2; 7 bases are a match to TRBD1. Per germline, CDR1 MNHEY and CDR2 SVGEGT. This CDR3 contains 15 residues. Trimming cost V 5 bases and J 4 bases; bases outside gene matches: 10. CDR3 residues: CASSEPPGQFYGYTF. The CDR3 DNA is TGTGCCAGCAGTGAGCCCCCGGGACAGTTCTATGGCTACACCTTC.

The chain joins TRBV12-3 or TRBV12-4 to TRBJ1-2; D remains ambiguous. V shed 3 bases and J shed 5 bases, with 10 bases lying between them. The CDR3 has 13 residues. The chain's CDR3 is CASSFRHLYGYTF. The CDR3 coding sequence is TGTGCCAGCAGTTTTAGACACCTGTATGGCTACACCTTC.

The genes are TRBV27 and TRBJ1-2, with TRBD1 matching over 7 bases. The germline V gene has CDR1 MNHEY and CDR2 SMNVEV (reference sequence). J gave up 6 bases and V 5 bases, and 9 bases lay outside the gene matches. CDR3 size: 14 residues. CDR3 bases: TGTGCCAGCAGTCCCGACAGGGTTGCAAATGGCTACACCTTC. Its protein is CASSPDRVANGYTF.

The V gene is TRBV15, the J gene TRBJ1-1, with D unresolved. CDR3 length equals 14 residues. Germline assignment: CDR1 LNHNV and CDR2 YYDKDF (reference sequence). V gave up 0 bases and J gave up 5 bases, with 10 bases separating them. The CDR3 region is CATSRDPGRTEAFF. The CDR3 DNA reads TGTGCCACCAGCAGAGATCCGGGGAGGACTGAAGCTTTCTTT.

V usage is TRBV7-9 and J usage is TRBJ1-5; 7 bases are a match to TRBD1. V shed 5 bases, J shed 6 bases, and the junction held 7 bases outside the gene matches. CDR3 length: 14 residues. Germline V gives CDR1 SEHNR, CDR2 FQNEAQ (reference sequence). Written as DNA, the CDR3 is TGTGCCAGCAGCCAGACAGGGTTCGGTCAGCCCCAGCATTTT. This sequence encodes CASSQTGFGQPQHF.

The chain recombines TRBV5-1 with TRBJ2-1; D gene uncertain. V lost 0 bases and J 5 bases, leaving 9 bases between the germline ends. The CDR3 covers 14 residues. Germline V gene lookup returns CDR1 SGHRS and CDR2 YFSETQ. Here the CDR3 DNA reads TGCGCCAGCAGCTTGGAGGGCCCAAACAATGAGCAGTTCTTC. This gives the protein CASSLEGPNNEQFF.

The chain is built from TRBV5-6 and TRBJ1-6; no firm D call. Germline V gene sequence: CDR1 SGHDT, CDR2 YYEEEE. This CDR3 spans 13 amino acids. V was trimmed by 1 base and J by 8 bases, leaving 7 bases between them. The CDR3 DNA reads TGTGCCAGCAGCTTGTATGGGGATTCACCCCTCCACTTT. Translated, it gives CASSLYGDSPLHF.

Concerning this clone itself: At one boundary the junction diverges from the germline segment, which might be a read error. The chain is built from TRBV14 and TRBJ1-1; 9 positions agree with TRBD1. Germline V gives CDR1 SGHDN, CDR2 FVKESK. CDR3 size: 14 residues. The CDR3 spells CASSPQGANAEAFF. CDR3 nucleotides: TGTGCCAGCAGCCCACAGGGGGCGAACGCTGAAGCTTTCTTT.

The chain employs TRBV29-1 and TRBJ2-7, with TRBD2 matching over 8 bases. Germline V gives CDR1 SQVTM, CDR2 ANQGSEA. This CDR3 spans 12 amino acids. J lost 2 bases, V lost 6 bases, and 3 bases had no gene match. The CDR3 loop reads CSVTSGPYEQYF. CDR3 nucleotides: TGCAGCGTAACTAGCGGACCCTACGAGCAGTACTTC.